What follows is one T cell receptor beta chain and its context. Its antigen is undetermined. This sample is part of a study of OX40 agonist ivuxolimab in advanced cancers. The trim removed 8 bases at V and 4 bases at J, leaving 11 bases unmatched. CDR3 length: 15 amino acids. Germline V gene sequence: CDR1 SEHNR, CDR2 FQNEAQ (reference sequence). Notes on the study in general: Some patients who did not respond also had low normalized T-cell clonal expansion.

Here immunoSEQ multiplex PCR was the method, and the copy in TCRdb shows in-frame clones only, minus some. The table lists tens of thousands of clones, about 87% of them singletons. This sequence joins TRBV7-9 and TRBJ2-5; 9 bases are a match to TRBD2. This clonotype originated in an adult with an advanced solid tumor such as melanoma, head and neck, liver or kidney cancer. Sequences were derived from CD4+ or CD8+ T cells sorted from blood, sampled in a trial of the OX40 agonist ivuxolimab. This CDR3 is CASPIRASGIETQYF. DNA for the CDR3: TGTGCCAGCCCCATCCGGGCTAGCGGGATAGAGACCCAGTACTTC.